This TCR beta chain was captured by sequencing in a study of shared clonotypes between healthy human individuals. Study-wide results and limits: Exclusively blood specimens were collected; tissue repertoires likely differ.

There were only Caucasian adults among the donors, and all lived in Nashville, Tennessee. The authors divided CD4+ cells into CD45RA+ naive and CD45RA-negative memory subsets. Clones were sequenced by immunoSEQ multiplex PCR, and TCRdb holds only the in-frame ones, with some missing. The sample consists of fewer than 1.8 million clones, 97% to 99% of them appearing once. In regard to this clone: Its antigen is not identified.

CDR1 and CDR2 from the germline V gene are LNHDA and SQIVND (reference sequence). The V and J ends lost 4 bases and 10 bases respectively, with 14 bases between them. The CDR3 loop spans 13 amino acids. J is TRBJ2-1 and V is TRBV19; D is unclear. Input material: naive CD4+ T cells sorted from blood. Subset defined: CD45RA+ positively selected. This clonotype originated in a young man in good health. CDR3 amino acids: CASSKALDGEQFF. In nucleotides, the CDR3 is TGTGCCAGTAGTAAGGCCTTGGATGGCGAGCAGTTCTTC.